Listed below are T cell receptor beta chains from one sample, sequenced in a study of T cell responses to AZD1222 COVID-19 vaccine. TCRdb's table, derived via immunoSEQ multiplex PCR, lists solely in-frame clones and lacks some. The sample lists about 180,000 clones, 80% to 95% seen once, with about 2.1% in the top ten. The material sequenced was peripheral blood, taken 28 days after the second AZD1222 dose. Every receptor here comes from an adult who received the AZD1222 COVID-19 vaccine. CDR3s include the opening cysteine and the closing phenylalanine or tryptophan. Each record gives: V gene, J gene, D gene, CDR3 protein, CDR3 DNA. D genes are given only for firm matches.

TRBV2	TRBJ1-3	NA	CASRGFRGGQFYSGNTIYF	TGTGCCAGCAGGGGTTTCCGGGGCGGACAGTTTTACTCTGGAAACACCATATATTTT
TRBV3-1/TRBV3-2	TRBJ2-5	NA	CASSQRRGGETQYF	TGTGCCAGCAGCCAACGCAGGGGAGGGGAGACCCAGTACTTC
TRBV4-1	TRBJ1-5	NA	CASSQDRIIPLSNQPQHF	TGCGCCAGCAGCCAAGATCGGATAATCCCCTTGAGCAATCAGCCCCAGCATTTT
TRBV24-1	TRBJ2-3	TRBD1	CATSDGDRVGTDTQYF	TGTGCCACCAGTGACGGGGACAGGGTGGGCACAGATACGCAGTATTTT
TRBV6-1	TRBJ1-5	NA	CASSERVTKGRGQPQHF	TGTGCCAGCAGTGAAAGGGTGACAAAAGGGAGAGGTCAGCCCCAGCATTTT
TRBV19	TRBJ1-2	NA	CASRPRTADYGYTF	TGTGCCAGTAGGCCCCGGACAGCAGACTATGGCTACACCTTC
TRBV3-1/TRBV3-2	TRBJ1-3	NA	CASSPSGRSSGNTIYF	TGTGCCAGCAGCCCATCGGGACGGAGCTCTGGAAACACCATATATTTT
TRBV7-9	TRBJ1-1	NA	CASSLGANTEAFF	TGTGCCAGCAGCTTAGGGGCGAACACTGAAGCTTTCTTT
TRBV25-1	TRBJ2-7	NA	CASSESAESSYEQYF	TGTGCCAGCAGTGAGTCGGCGGAATCCTCCTACGAGCAGTACTTC
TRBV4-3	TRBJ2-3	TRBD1	CASSLRDRGTDTQYF	TGCGCCAGCAGCCTCCGGGACAGGGGCACAGATACGCAGTATTTT
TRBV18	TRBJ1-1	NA	CASSMASPNVDRVNTEAFF	TGTGCCAGCTCGATGGCTTCACCCAATGTCGACAGAGTGAACACTGAAGCTTTCTTT
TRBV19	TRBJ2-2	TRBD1	CASSRGTGHTGELFF	TGTGCCAGTAGTAGAGGGACAGGGCACACCGGGGAGCTGTTTTTT
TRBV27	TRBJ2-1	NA	CASSLWGAEQFF	TGTGCCAGCAGCCTTTGGGGGGCGGAGCAGTTCTTC